The clone carrying this T cell receptor beta chain showed up just a few times. Its antigen is unknown. Profiled with immunoSEQ multiplex PCR; TCRdb holds only in-frame clones, not every one. The sample contains about 11,000 clones, 70% to 85% of which appear only once. This specimen comes from a study of somatic mutations in cytotoxic T cells in rheumatoid arthritis. The V end lost 7 bases, the J end lost 2 bases, and 18 bases lay between the germline ends. Looked up from germline, CDR1 is MGHRA and CDR2 is YSYEKL. The CDR3 sequence is 15 residues long. Study-level points and caveats: In rheumatoid arthritis patients, unlike healthy controls, CD8+ clonality rose with age.

The source material was CD8+ T cells sorted from blood. The clonotype comes from a woman aged 60-75 years with rheumatoid arthritis. The chain carries TRBV4-1 and TRBJ2-7; maybe TRBD1 (6 bases). The CDR3 DNA reads as TGCGCCAGCAAGTTTGGGCGGCAGGGGCCCTACGAGCAGTACTTC. This gives the protein CASKFGRQGPYEQYF.